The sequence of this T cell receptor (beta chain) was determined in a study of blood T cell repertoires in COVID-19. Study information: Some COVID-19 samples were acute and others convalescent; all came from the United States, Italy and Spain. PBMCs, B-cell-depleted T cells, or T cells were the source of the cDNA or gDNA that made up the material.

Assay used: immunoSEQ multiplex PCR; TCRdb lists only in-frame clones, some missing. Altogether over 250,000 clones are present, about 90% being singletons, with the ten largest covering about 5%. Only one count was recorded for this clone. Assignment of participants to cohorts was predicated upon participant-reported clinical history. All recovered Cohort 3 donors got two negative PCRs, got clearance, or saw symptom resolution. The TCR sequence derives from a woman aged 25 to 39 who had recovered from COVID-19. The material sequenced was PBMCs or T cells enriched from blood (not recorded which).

For the CDR3, the DNA is TGCGCCAGCACCGCGGGGCAGGGCGCTAACTATGGCTACACCTTC. Residues: CASTAGQGANYGYTF. V and J are TRBV4-1 and TRBJ1-2; TRBD1 might be the D (5 bases). Trimming removed 7 bases at V and 0 bases at J, with 15 bases between. The CDR3 loop spans 15 amino acids. The germline gives CDR1 MGHRA, CDR2 YSYEKL.